The clone carrying this T cell receptor (beta chain) is hyperexpanded by frequency. Its antigen is not known. This sample is part of a study of CXCR3-negative and CXCR3-positive naive CD8 T cells. Notes on the study in general: Naive CXCR3-positive and CXCR3-negative cells shared TRBV-TRBJ usage; memory cells diverged.

TRB cDNA libraries were made by UMI-labeled 5' RACE. TCRdb reprocessed the 5' RACE reads, with one entry per CDR3 protein and no DNA. This repertoire includes 55,000 to 70,000 distinct CDR3 sequences. Triplicate sorts, around 300,000 cells apiece, were made for each CD8+ T cell subset. CDR1 is LNHDA and CDR2 is SQIVND in the germline V gene (reference sequence). The CDR3 runs to 12 residues. The sequence was collected from a human donor in good health. Some clones in this sample may be carry-over from other donors' samples. This chain links TRBV19 with TRBJ2-3. Sequencing was done on a sample of memory CD8+ T cells from blood. The CDR3: CASSIGVDTQYF.